These 9 T cell receptor beta chains were sequenced from one sample in a study of cytomegalovirus exposure and HLA in healthy donors. PCR used 60 Vbeta primers and 13 Jbeta primers. The data were produced by immunoSEQ multiplex PCR, yet TCRdb's version contains in-frame clones alone and is incomplete. The table lists roughly 90,000 clones, roughly four fifths of them singletons. Sequencing was done on a sample of PBMCs. The source is a man aged 25-45 years in good health and CMV-seropositive.

The chain uses TRBV12-5 and TRBJ2-2, with a weak D call TRBD1 (5 bases). Trimming pared 6 bases from V and 5 bases from J, leaving 7 bases between. Germline CDR1 is LGHNT and CDR2 is FRNRAP. This CDR3 has 12 residues. The CDR3 spells CASGQGTGELFF. The CDR3 nucleotides are TGTGCTAGTGGCCAGGGTACCGGGGAGCTGTTTTTT.

V usage is TRBV7-9 and J usage is TRBJ2-1; 8 nucleotides match TRBD2. The CDR3 loop spans 15 amino acids. Germline V CDR1 and CDR2: SEHNR, FQNEAQ (reference sequence). V shed 5 bases and J 1 base; nucleotides not matched to a gene: 4. The chain's CDR3 is CASSQAGESYNEQFF. CDR3 in DNA: TGTGCCAGCAGCCAAGCGGGAGAGTCCTACAATGAGCAGTTCTTC.

V and J are TRBV5-4 and TRBJ1-3; D unclear. V lost 5 bases, J lost 3 bases, and 15 bases lay in between. This CDR3 has 15 amino acids. Germline CDR1 and CDR2: SGHNT and YYREEE (reference sequence). CDR3 protein: CASSQDSGNGNTIYF. The CDR3 nucleotides are TGTGCCAGCAGTCAGGACTCCGGGAATGGAAACACCATATATTTT.

The J gene is TRBJ2-1, the V gene TRBV28; 7 bases agree with TRBD1. Germline CDR1 and CDR2: MDHEN and SYDVKM. The CDR3 contains 14 residues. V trimming: 7 bases; J trimming: 6 bases; junction bases outside the gene matches: 9. In DNA, the CDR3 is TGTGCCAGCAAGACAGGACAGGTGATCAATGAGCAGTTCTTC. Its protein is CASKTGQVINEQFF.

This clone was detected only a few times. The chain combines TRBV28 with TRBJ1-3; 11 bases fit TRBD1. The CDR3 consists of 16 residues. Unmatched junction bases numbered 3, after V lost 2 bases and J lost 3 bases. Per the germline V gene, CDR1 is MDHEN and CDR2 is SYDVKM. CDR3 sequence reads: CASSLGQGAGGNTIYF. CDR3 bases: TGTGCCAGCAGTTTAGGACAGGGGGCTGGTGGAAACACCATATATTTT.

This clone came up once. The chain couples TRBV6-5 to TRBJ2-7; the D gene is possibly TRBD1 (5 bases). Deletions cut 0 bases from V and 3 bases from J, with 12 bases between. Per germline, CDR1 MNHEY and CDR2 SVGAGI. The CDR3 covers 15 residues. The CDR3 region has the DNA TGTGCCAGCAGTTACTCGATGGGGCTTGGCTACGAGCAGTACTTC. Translating gives CASSYSMGLGYEQYF.

The chain recombines TRBV2 with TRBJ2-5; D is possibly TRBD2 (6 bases). The germline CDR1 and CDR2 sequences are SNHLY and FYNNEI. There are 13 residues in the CDR3. V was trimmed by 6 bases and J by 12 bases, leaving 20 bases between them. The CDR3 loop reads CASSVSPLAPKYF. In DNA, the CDR3 is TGTGCCAGCAGCGTTTCCCCCCTAGCGCCGAAGTACTTC.

The sample holds a few counts of this clone. The rearrangement links TRBV19 to TRBJ1-5, with no clear D. Per the germline V gene, CDR1 is LNHDA and CDR2 is SQIVND (reference sequence). With 3 bases removed from V and 5 bases from J, the gap between germline ends came to 11 bases. CDR3 length: 14 amino acids. The CDR3 DNA reads as TGTGCCAGTAGTATCCCCAGGATGGATCAGCCCCAGCATTTT. Translation gives CASSIPRMDQPQHF.

This sequence joins TRBV19 and TRBJ2-1; 10 bases agree with TRBD1. Germline CDR1 LNHDA, CDR2 SQIVND (reference sequence). The length of the CDR3 is 16 residues. With V trimmed by 4 bases and J by 3 bases, 6 bases remained unmatched. Here the CDR3 DNA reads TGTGCCAGTAGTACCAGGGACAGGGGATTCTACAATGAGCAGTTCTTC. This codes for CASSTRDRGFYNEQFF.